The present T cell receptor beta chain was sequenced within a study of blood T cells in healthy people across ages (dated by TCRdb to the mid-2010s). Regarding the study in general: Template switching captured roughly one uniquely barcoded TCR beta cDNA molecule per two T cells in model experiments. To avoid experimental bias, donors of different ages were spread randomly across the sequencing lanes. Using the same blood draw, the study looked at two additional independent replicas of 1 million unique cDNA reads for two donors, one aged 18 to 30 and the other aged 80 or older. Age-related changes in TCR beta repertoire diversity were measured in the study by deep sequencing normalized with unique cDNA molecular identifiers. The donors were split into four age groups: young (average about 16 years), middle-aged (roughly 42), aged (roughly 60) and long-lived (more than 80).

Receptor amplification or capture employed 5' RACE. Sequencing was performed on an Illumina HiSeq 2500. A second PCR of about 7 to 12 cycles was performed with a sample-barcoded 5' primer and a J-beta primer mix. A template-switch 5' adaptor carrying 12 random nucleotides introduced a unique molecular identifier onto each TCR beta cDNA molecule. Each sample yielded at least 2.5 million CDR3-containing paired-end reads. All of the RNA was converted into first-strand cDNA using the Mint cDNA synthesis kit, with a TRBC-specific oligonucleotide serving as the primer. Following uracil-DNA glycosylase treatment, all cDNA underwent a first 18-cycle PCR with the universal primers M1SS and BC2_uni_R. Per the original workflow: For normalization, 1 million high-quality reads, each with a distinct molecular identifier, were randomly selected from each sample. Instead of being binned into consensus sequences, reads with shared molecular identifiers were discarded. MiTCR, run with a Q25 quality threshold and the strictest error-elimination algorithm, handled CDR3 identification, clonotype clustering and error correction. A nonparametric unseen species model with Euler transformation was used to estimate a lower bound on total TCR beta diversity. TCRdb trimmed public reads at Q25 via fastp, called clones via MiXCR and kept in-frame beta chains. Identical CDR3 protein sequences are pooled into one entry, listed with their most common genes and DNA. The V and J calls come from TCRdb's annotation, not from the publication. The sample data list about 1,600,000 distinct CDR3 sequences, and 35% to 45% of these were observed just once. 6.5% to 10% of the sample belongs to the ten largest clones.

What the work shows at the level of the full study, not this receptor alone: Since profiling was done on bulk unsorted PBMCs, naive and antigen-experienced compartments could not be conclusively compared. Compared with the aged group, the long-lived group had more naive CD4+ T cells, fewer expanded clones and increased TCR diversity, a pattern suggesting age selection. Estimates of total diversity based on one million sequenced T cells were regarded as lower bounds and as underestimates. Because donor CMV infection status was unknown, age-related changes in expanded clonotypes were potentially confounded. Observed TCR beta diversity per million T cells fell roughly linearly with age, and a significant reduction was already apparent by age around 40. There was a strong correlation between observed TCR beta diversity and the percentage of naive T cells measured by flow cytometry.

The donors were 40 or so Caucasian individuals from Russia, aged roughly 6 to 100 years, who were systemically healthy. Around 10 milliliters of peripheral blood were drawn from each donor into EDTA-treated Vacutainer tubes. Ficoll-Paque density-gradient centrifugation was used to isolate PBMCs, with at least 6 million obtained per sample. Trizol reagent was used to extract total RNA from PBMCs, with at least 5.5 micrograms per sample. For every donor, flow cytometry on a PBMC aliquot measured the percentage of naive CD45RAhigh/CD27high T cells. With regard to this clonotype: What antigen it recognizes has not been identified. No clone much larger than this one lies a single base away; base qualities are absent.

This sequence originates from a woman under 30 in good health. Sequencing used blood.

CDR3 region: CSAPPGGNGVNEKLFF. In nucleotide form, the sequence is TGCAGTGCTCCGCCGGGGGGCAACGGCGTTAATGAAAAACTGTTTTTT. The receptor chain draws on TRBV20-1 and TRBJ1-4; 6 matching bases give a weak D call of TRBD1. The CDR3 contains 16 residues, cysteine and phenylalanine counted. Only CDR3 DNA remains: 48 bases, in frame from the first base. Trimming takes 5 bases from V and 4 bases from J, and the germline ends sit 20 bases apart. CDR1 and CDR2 are read off the germline V gene (reference sequence) as DFQATT and SNEGSKA.